This is a list of T cell receptor beta chains from one sample in a study of identical twins. A single record per CDR3 protein comes from TCRdb applying MiXCR to the 5' RACE reads. Among about 690,000 distinct CDR3 sequences, 5.5% to 6.5% were seen once, and the ten largest hold under 2%. The specimen was naive T cells sorted from blood. These TCRs come from a man aged 18 to 30 in good health. Both conserved end residues are part of each CDR3. D genes are given only for firm matches. For some rows the clone size is stated as once, few or many, or as a class when expanded; others skip it.

CDR3nt | CDR3aa | d_gene | j_gene | abundance | v_gene
TGCAGCGTTCCAAGCTTGGCAGATACGCAGTATTTT | CSVPSLADTQYF | . | TRBJ2-3 | . | TRBV29-1
TGTGCCAGCAGTTTTCAAGGGACAGGGTGGGCTTTCTTT | CASSFQGTGWAFF | TRBD1 | TRBJ1-1 | few | TRBV12-3/TRBV12-4
TGTGCCAGCAGTGCCCCTCGGGGTTGGCGGGAGGACACAGATACGCAGTATTTT | CASSAPRGWREDTDTQYF | TRBD2 | TRBJ2-3 | many | TRBV25-1
TGTGCCAGCAGTGGGGGACTAGCGGGAGCCCAGTTCTTC | CASSGGLAGAQFF | TRBD2 | TRBJ2-1 | few | TRBV27
TGTGCCAGCAGCTATCCCGGGACAGGGGAAGGAAGCGCTTTCTTT | CASSYPGTGEGSAFF | TRBD1 | TRBJ1-1 | many | TRBV12-3/TRBV12-4
TGTGCCACCAGTGATACGCCGACTAGCGGGGTATACAATGAGCAGTTCTTC | CATSDTPTSGVYNEQFF | TRBD2 | TRBJ2-1 | many | TRBV24-1
TGTGCCAGCAGGAGGGCTAGCAGGAGCAATGAGCAGTTCTTC | CASRRASRSNEQFF | . | TRBJ2-1 | few | TRBV27
TGCAGTGCCAGCCCCTACGAGCAGTACTTC | CSASPYEQYF | . | TRBJ2-7 | many | TRBV20-1
TGTGCCAGCAGTTACTCGGGGAGAAACACCATATATTTT | CASSYSGRNTIYF | . | TRBJ1-3 | many | TRBV6-5
TGTGCCAGCAGTTTAGGGGGAAGGTCCGGCAATCAGCCCCAGCATTTT | CASSLGGRSGNQPQHF | . | TRBJ1-5 | few | TRBV12-3/TRBV12-4
TGCAGTGCTAGCGTCATGGTCTCTGAAGCTTTCTTT | CSASVMVSEAFF | . | TRBJ1-1 | many | TRBV20-1
TGTGCCAGCAGCGACAACACCGGGACTTGGCGTAACATTCAGTACTTC | CASSDNTGTWRNIQYF | . | TRBJ2-4 | few | TRBV7-9
TGCGCCAGCAGCCAAGATCCGACAGGGTCCCCGCAGTACTTC | CASSQDPTGSPQYF | TRBD1 | TRBJ2-7 | . | TRBV4-3
TGTGCCAGCAGCTTATCCCTGTTAGCGGGAGATTCTAGGAATGAGCAGTTCTTC | CASSLSLLAGDSRNEQFF | TRBD2 | TRBJ2-1 | few | TRBV7-3
TGCAGTGCTAGAGGAGCGACAGGGGGTCTTGGCAATTCACCCCTCCACTTT | CSARGATGGLGNSPLHF | TRBD1 | TRBJ1-6 | few | TRBV20-1
TGCGCCAGCAGCCGTCCGGGACTAGCGGGAGCAGATACGCAGTATTTT | CASSRPGLAGADTQYF | TRBD2 | TRBJ2-3 | . | TRBV5-1
TGTGCCAGCAGCCGCAATCACAGGACTGAAGCTTTCTTT | CASSRNHRTEAFF | . | TRBJ1-1 | . | TRBV7-9
TGCGCCAGCAGCTTGGCATTACTTTCCACCGGGGAGCTGTTTTTT | CASSLALLSTGELFF | . | TRBJ2-2 | many | TRBV5-1
TGTGCCAGCAGCTTCCCTCCTAGAAAACAGGGACTAGCGAGCTCAGATACGCAGTATTTT | CASSFPPRKQGLASSDTQYF | TRBD2 | TRBJ2-3 | few | TRBV11-2
TGTGCCAGCACCACGTGGCTACGGGAGGGTGGTGAAAAACTGTTTTTT | CASTTWLREGGEKLFF | . | TRBJ1-4 | many | TRBV12-3/TRBV12-4
TGTGCCACCAGTGCAACCCCTAGCGCTGAGCAGTTCTTC | CATSATPSAEQFF | . | TRBJ2-1 | many | TRBV24-1
TGTGCCAGCAGTAGGACAGGGGAGCCCTATGGCTACACCTTC | CASSRTGEPYGYTF | TRBD1 | TRBJ1-2 | . | TRBV12-3/TRBV12-4
TGTGCCAGCAGCGTAACAGGGGGCACGAATTCACCCCTCCACTTT | CASSVTGGTNSPLHF | TRBD1 | TRBJ1-6 | . | TRBV5-5
TGCGCCAGCAGCTTCGAAGGCGATCAGCCCCAGCATTTT | CASSFEGDQPQHF | . | TRBJ1-5 | many | TRBV5-1
TGTGCCAGCAGCGTACAAGAGACCCAGTACTTC | CASSVQETQYF | . | TRBJ2-5 | many | TRBV5-1
TGTGCCAGCATTGATTGGACCGGGGAGCTGTTTTTT | CASIDWTGELFF | . | TRBJ2-2 | many | TRBV28
TGCAGCGTTGAAAGTTGGGACAGGGGAGATTTT | CSVESWDRGDF | TRBD1 | TRBJ2-3 | many | TRBV29-1
TGCGCCAGCAGCTTGGCCCCCAGTGGGGAAAACATTCAGTACTTC | CASSLAPSGENIQYF | . | TRBJ2-4 | many | TRBV5-1
TGTGCCATCAAGCCAAGCGGTAGCACAGATACGCAGTATTTT | CAIKPSGSTDTQYF | . | TRBJ2-3 | many | TRBV10-3
TGTGCCAGCAGTGCCGAAGCTGATCAGCCCCAGCATTTT | CASSAEADQPQHF | . | TRBJ1-5 | few | TRBV6-2/TRBV6-3
TGTGCCAGCAACAGCGGGCGGGGTAATGAAAAACTGTTTTTT | CASNSGRGNEKLFF | . | TRBJ1-4 | . | TRBV12-3/TRBV12-4
TGTGCCAGCAGCCCGACAGGGAGGCATAATTCACCCCTCCACTTT | CASSPTGRHNSPLHF | TRBD1 | TRBJ1-6 | . | TRBV7-3
TGTGCCAGCAGCTTAGTCATGTCAGGGGGAGAAAAACTGTTTTTT | CASSLVMSGGEKLFF | TRBD1 | TRBJ1-4 | few | TRBV7-2
TGTGCCAGCAGTACACCACCCGGGACAGGGGGCAAAATACTCTACGAGCAGTACTTC | CASSTPPGTGGKILYEQYF | TRBD1 | TRBJ2-7 | few | TRBV6-1
TGTGCCAGCAGTTTGGGGCCGGGGGCGACCGGGGAGCTGTTTTTT | CASSLGPGATGELFF | . | TRBJ2-2 | . | TRBV28
TGCAGTGCTAGAGCTGCGGCGGGAGGCTACTACGAGCAGTACTTC | CSARAAAGGYYEQYF | TRBD2 | TRBJ2-7 | many | TRBV20-1
TGTGCCAGCAACCTATGGGGGTCCTACGAGCAGTACTTC | CASNLWGSYEQYF | . | TRBJ2-7 | many | TRBV11-2
TGTGCCAGCTCACCTGCGGCGGCTCAGACTATGTCCTACGAGCAGTACTTC | CASSPAAAQTMSYEQYF | . | TRBJ2-7 | few | TRBV18
TGCGCCAGCAGCCAAGGACGGGGCTCCTACAATGAGCAGTTCTTC | CASSQGRGSYNEQFF | . | TRBJ2-1 | few | TRBV5-1
TGTGCCAGCAGCTTAGCGGGACTAGATCAAGAGACCCAGTACTTC | CASSLAGLDQETQYF | TRBD2 | TRBJ2-5 | . | TRBV7-2
TGTGCCTGGACCCCAGGGGGGCACCTCACAGATACGCAGTATTTT | CAWTPGGHLTDTQYF | . | TRBJ2-3 | many | TRBV30
TGTGCCAGCAGCTTGGACCCCGTGTCCTACAATGAGCAGTTCTTC | CASSLDPVSYNEQFF | . | TRBJ2-1 | . | TRBV5-6
TGTGCCTCCCGGAGGGGTTATGGCTACACCTTC | CASRRGYGYTF | . | TRBJ1-2 | few | TRBV6-5
TGCAGCGTTATGTACGGACAAGGGTACGAGCAGTACTTC | CSVMYGQGYEQYF | . | TRBJ2-7 | many | TRBV29-1
TGTGCCAGCAGCTCCCGAGCGGGGCCCTTATATGGCTACACCTTC | CASSSRAGPLYGYTF | . | TRBJ1-2 | . | TRBV5-4